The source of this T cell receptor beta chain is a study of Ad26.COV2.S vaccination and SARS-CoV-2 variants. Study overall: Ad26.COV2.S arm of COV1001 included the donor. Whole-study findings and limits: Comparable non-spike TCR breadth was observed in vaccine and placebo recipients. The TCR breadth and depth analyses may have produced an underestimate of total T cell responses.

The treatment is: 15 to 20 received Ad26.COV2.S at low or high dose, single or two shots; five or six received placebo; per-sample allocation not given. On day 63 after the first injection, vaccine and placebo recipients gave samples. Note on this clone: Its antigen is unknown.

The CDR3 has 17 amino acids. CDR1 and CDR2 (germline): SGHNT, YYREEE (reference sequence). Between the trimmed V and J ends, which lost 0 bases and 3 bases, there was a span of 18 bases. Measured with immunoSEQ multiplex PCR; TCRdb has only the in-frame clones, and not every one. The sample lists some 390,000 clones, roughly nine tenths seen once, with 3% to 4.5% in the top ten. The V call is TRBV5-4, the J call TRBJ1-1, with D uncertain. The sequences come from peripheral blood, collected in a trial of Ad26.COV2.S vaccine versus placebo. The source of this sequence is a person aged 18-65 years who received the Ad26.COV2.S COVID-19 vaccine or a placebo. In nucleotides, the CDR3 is TGTGCCAGCAGCTTGGCCGTCATTCCTAAAAGGGACACTGAAGCTTTCTTT. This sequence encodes CASSLAVIPKRDTEAFF.